Below, 5 T cell receptor beta chains from the same sample are listed, as sequenced in a study of shared clonotypes between healthy human individuals. This table comes from immunoSEQ multiplex PCR, and its TCRdb copy is limited to in-frame clones, with some not included. The repertoire includes about 2.4 million clones, over 85% of them detected once, and 0.35% to 0.45% sits in the top ten. The sequencing input was naive CD4+ T cells from PBMCs. Subset meaning: CD45RA+ positively selected. The receptors shown here come from a man younger than 35 in good health. Some clones in this sample may be carry-over from other donors' samples.

The chain combines TRBV6-4 with TRBJ1-1; D gene uncertain. Germline assignment: CDR1 MRHNA and CDR2 SNTAGT. V dropped 3 bases and J dropped 0 bases, with 5 bases sitting between them. The CDR3 runs to 13 residues. CDR3 protein: CASSEGMNTEAFF. CDR3 DNA: TGTGCCAGCAGTGAGGGGATGAACACTGAAGCTTTCTTT.

The gene calls are TRBV10-1 and TRBJ2-1; TRBD2 agrees at 12 bases. This CDR3 spans 13 amino acids. V lost 10 bases and J lost 9; bases outside the gene matches: 7. Looked up from germline, CDR1 is WNHNN and CDR2 is SYGVQD (reference sequence). The CDR3 here is CAKSLAGGGEQFF. The DNA for the CDR3 is TGCGCCAAATCCCTAGCGGGAGGGGGTGAGCAGTTCTTC.

The chain couples TRBV5-8 to TRBJ1-4, with unresolved D. Per the germline V gene, CDR1 is SGHTS and CDR2 is YDEGEE. The length of the CDR3 is 14 residues. V was clipped by 7 bases and J by 8 bases, with 18 bases between them. CDR3 loop: CASPSGRWGEKLFF. The CDR3 DNA follows: TGTGCCAGCCCGTCCGGGAGATGGGGAGAAAAACTGTTTTTT.

The chain is built from TRBV18 and TRBJ1-2, with TRBD1 identical over 7 bases. The J segment lost 6 bases and the V segment lost 2 bases, leaving 6 bases of the junction unmatched. CDR1 and CDR2 from the germline V gene are KGHSH and LQKENI. This CDR3 has 14 amino acids. This CDR3 is CASSPIPGQHGYTF. The DNA of the CDR3 is TGTGCCAGCTCACCAATACCGGGACAGCATGGCTACACCTTC.

This sequence joins TRBV5-1 and TRBJ2-1; D may be TRBD1 or TRBD2 (6 bases each). V lost 0 bases to trimming and J lost 3 bases, with 13 bases between them. CDR3 length equals 16 residues. Germline loops: CDR1 SGHRS, CDR2 YFSETQ. CDR3 loop: CASSLEVGGSYNEQFF. The CDR3 DNA sequence: TGCGCCAGCAGCTTGGAAGTGGGGGGCAGCTACAATGAGCAGTTCTTC.